The T cell receptor (beta chain) described here comes from a study of blood T cell repertoires in COVID-19. Study overall: Sites in the United States, Italy and Spain provided acute and convalescent COVID-19 samples. The cDNA or gDNA used as material had been derived from T cells, B-cell-depleted T cells, or PBMCs.

In the authors' methods: Amplified reference gene primers provided the basis for estimating nucleated cell counts. Data came from immunoSEQ multiplex PCR; TCRdb stores just in-frame clones and leaves some out. V, J and clone size are taken as reported in that table, and D and trimming were inferred from the DNA itself. The table shows tens of thousands of clones, with approximately 93% occurring only once. V lost 6 bases and J lost 1, with 12 bases in between. This CDR3 is 14 amino acids long. Looked up from germline, CDR1 is MNHNS and CDR2 is SASEGT. The genes are TRBV6-1 and TRBJ1-1; D is perhaps TRBD1 (5 bases). The receptor was derived from a male donor with active COVID-19. Sequencing used peripheral blood. Written as DNA, the CDR3 is TGTGCCAGCAGCACCGGGACTTGGAACACTGAAGCTTTCTTT. This sequence encodes CASSTGTWNTEAFF.